This entry describes one TCR beta chain. The trim removed 4 bases at V and 3 bases at J, leaving 5 bases unmatched. The germline CDR1 and CDR2 sequences are SGHDT and YYEEEE. This CDR3 spans 14 amino acids. This sample is part of a study of glioma-infiltrating T cells after dendritic cell vaccination. Input was 2 to 2.5 ug genomic DNA, or all available if less. Here immunoSEQ multiplex PCR was the method, and the copy in TCRdb shows in-frame clones only, minus some. Of tens of thousands of clones listed, over 75% are singletons. As to time point: after dendritic cell vaccination, including at tumor progression/relapse. Before vaccination, two weeks after the third vaccination, and at progression, PBMC were collected.

The source material was blood, sampled after dendritic cell vaccination. This receptor was obtained from a human donor with glioblastoma. The chain combines TRBV5-6 with TRBJ2-5; 8 positions agree with TRBD2. The CDR3 loop reads CASSRRAGEETQYF. DNA for the CDR3: TGTGCCAGCAGCCGCCGAGCGGGGGAAGAGACCCAGTACTTC.